The 4 T cell receptor beta chains reported below all come from one sample, sequenced in a study of blood T cell repertoires in COVID-19. The table came from immunoSEQ multiplex PCR; TCRdb's copy has only in-frame clones and leaves some out. Of under 200,000 clones in the sample, roughly 83% were seen once. Sequences were obtained from PBMCs or T cells enriched from blood (not recorded which). All receptors derive from a man in his forties with acute COVID-19.

The chain carries TRBV28 and TRBJ1-2; TRBD1 matches at 8 bases. Germline-derived CDR1 and CDR2 are MDHEN and SYDVKM. This CDR3 spans 17 amino acids. The V gene end was trimmed by 5 bases and the J gene end by 1 base; junction bases not matched to a gene: 12. The CDR3 region is CASSPGQGTVNNYGYTF. The CDR3 DNA reads as TGTGCCAGCAGTCCTGGACAGGGAACCGTCAATAACTATGGCTACACCTTC.

The chain combines TRBV19 with TRBJ1-2, with D possibly being TRBD1 (6 bases). The CDR3 is made up of 15 amino acids. Trimming stripped 3 bases from V and 4 bases from J, with 15 bases between. Germline CDR1 LNHDA, CDR2 SQIVND (reference sequence). The CDR3 protein is CASSIFQTGVYGYTF. CDR3 DNA sequence: TGTGCCAGTAGTATCTTCCAGACAGGCGTCTATGGCTACACCTTC.

The chain uses TRBV6-2 or TRBV6-3 and TRBJ2-7; tentatively, D is TRBD2 (6 bases). The CDR3 length is 16 residues. Germline-derived CDR1 and CDR2 are MNHEY and SVGEGT. The V end lost 5 bases, the J end lost 0 bases, and 17 bases lay between the germline ends. CDR3 coding DNA: TGTGCCAGCAGTCAGGTTCTAGCGTCAAGCTCCTACGAGCAGTACTTC. Translating it yields CASSQVLASSSYEQYF.

The chain couples TRBV27 to TRBJ2-7, with D perhaps matching TRBD1 (5 bases). There are 15 residues in the CDR3. In germline, CDR1 is MNHEY, CDR2 SMNVEV (reference sequence). V shed 2 bases and J shed 1 base, with 12 bases lying between them. This CDR3 reads CASSLLKGKSYEQYF. The DNA of the CDR3 is TGTGCCAGCAGTTTACTTAAGGGGAAGTCCTACGAGCAGTACTTC.